The 29 T cell receptor beta chains in this list originate from one sample, sequenced in a study of blood T cell repertoires in COVID-19. Assay: immunoSEQ multiplex PCR; the TCRdb copy retains only in-frame clones and omits some. The table records approximately 260,000 clones, approximately 88% of them present only once. Sequencing used PBMCs or T cells enriched from blood (not recorded which). The source is a woman between 40 and 50 years old with acute COVID-19.

CDR3 residues: CASSLLPGQGLAYGYTF. The CDR3 coding sequence is TGTGCCAGCAGTCTGCTGCCGGGACAGGGGTTAGCCTATGGCTACACCTTC. The chain uses TRBV28 and TRBJ1-2, with TRBD1 identical over 10 bases. CDR1 MDHEN and CDR2 SYDVKM come from the germline V gene. After removal of 5 bases from V and 4 bases from J, the junction contained 13 bases not matched to a gene. The CDR3 length is 17 residues.

The genes are TRBV2 and TRBJ1-3; no firm D call. The length of the CDR3 is 14 residues. The germline gives CDR1 SNHLY, CDR2 FYNNEI. The V and J ends lost 3 bases and 1 base respectively, with 7 bases between them. The CDR3 bases are TGTGCCAGCAGTGACATCCATTCTGGAAACACCATATATTTT. Translated, it gives CASSDIHSGNTIYF.

CDR3 protein: CASSRLNQPQHF. The CDR3, as DNA: TGTGCCAGTAGTAGGCTCAATCAGCCCCAGCATTTT. The chain joins TRBV19 to TRBJ1-5; D is undetermined. Looked up from germline, CDR1 is LNHDA and CDR2 is SQIVND (reference sequence). The CDR3 is 12 amino acids. V was trimmed by 4 bases and J by 3 bases, leaving 4 bases between them.

This clone was counted between two and nine times. The rearrangement joins TRBV15 to TRBJ1-1; tentative D call: TRBD1 (6 bases). Trimming shortened V by 1 base and J by 1 base, and 10 bases separated the two germline ends. CDR3 length: 15 amino acids. Germline loops: CDR1 LNHNV, CDR2 YYDKDF (reference sequence). Written as DNA, the CDR3 is TGTGCCACCAGCAGAGCGGGGGGCGGGAACACTGAAGCTTTCTTT. Translated, it gives CATSRAGGGNTEAFF.

This chain uses TRBV28 with TRBJ2-3, with 10 bases aligning to TRBD2. The CDR3 loop spans 19 amino acids. The germline gives CDR1 MDHEN, CDR2 SYDVKM. The junction had 16 bases not matched to a gene; V was cut back by 7 bases and J by 0 bases. The DNA of the CDR3 is TGTGCCAGCACCCCTCGTCGGACTAGCGGTTTCTTAAGCACAGATACGCAGTATTTT. Protein sequence: CASTPRRTSGFLSTDTQYF.

V is TRBV6-4 and J is TRBJ1-2; D may be TRBD1 (5 bases). Trimming cost V 2 bases and J 5 bases, with 18 bases left between them. Germline CDR1 and CDR2: MRHNA and SNTAGT. CDR3 length equals 16 residues. The CDR3 loop reads CASSDRPGGMSYGYTF. The CDR3 DNA follows: TGTGCCAGCAGTGACCGTCCGGGGGGTATGTCGTATGGCTACACCTTC.

The chain joins TRBV5-1 to TRBJ1-4; TRBD1 is a possible D gene (5 bases). V was trimmed by 0 bases and J by 7 bases, leaving 16 bases between them. The CDR3 is made up of 16 amino acids. Germline V lookup: CDR1 SGHRS, CDR2 YFSETQ. In DNA, the CDR3 is TGCGCCAGCAGCTTGGGTCAATCAGGGTTGGCTGAAAAACTGTTTTTT. The encoded protein is CASSLGQSGLAEKLFF.

V gene TRBV5-1 combines with J gene TRBJ2-5; 10 bases are a match to TRBD2. The CDR3 covers 15 residues. Germline V lookup: CDR1 SGHRS, CDR2 YFSETQ. V dropped 6 bases and J dropped 5; count of bases not matched to a gene: 10. Written as DNA, the CDR3 is TGCGCCAGCACCCAACTAGCGGGATTGAGTGAGACCCAGTACTTC. Translated, it gives CASTQLAGLSETQYF.

Many counts were recorded for this clone. The chain carries TRBV19 and TRBJ1-2; possible D gene TRBD1, 6 bases. Looked up from germline, CDR1 is LNHDA and CDR2 is SQIVND (reference sequence). Trimming removed 4 bases at V and 6 bases at J, with 21 bases between. CDR3 size: 16 residues. The CDR3, as DNA: TGTGCCAGTAGTACCTACTCACGCGACAGGCGAAATGGCTACACCTTC. It is translated as CASSTYSRDRRNGYTF.

The chain carries TRBV21-1 and TRBJ1-3; the table assigns TRBD1, which was not confirmed against the DNA. TRBV21-1 corresponds to a pseudogene. CDR3 length: 14 residues. The CDR3 region is CASSSRTGGNTIYF. The CDR3 DNA sequence: TGTGCCAGCAGCTCTCGGACAGGGGGAAACACCATATATTTT.

This rearrangement joins TRBV7-2 to TRBJ1-1; unclear D gene. The V end lost 0 bases, the J end lost 4 bases, and 12 bases lay between the germline ends. The germline V gene has CDR1 SGHTA and CDR2 FQGNSA. The CDR3 totals 15 residues. The CDR3 loop reads CASSLASGASTEAFF. Written as DNA, the CDR3 is TGTGCCAGCAGCTTAGCATCGGGAGCGAGCACTGAAGCTTTCTTT.

With regard to this clone: Additional DNA sequences in this sample encode the identical CDR3. The rearrangement joins TRBV5-4 to TRBJ1-1; TRBD1 agrees at 9 bases. CDR1 and CDR2 (germline): SGHNT, YYREEE (reference sequence). This CDR3 is built from 15 residues. V dropped 3 bases and J dropped 1; count of bases not matched to a gene: 4. In DNA, the CDR3 is TGTGCCAGCAGCTCTCCGGGACAGGGGAACACTGAAGCTTTCTTT. The encoded protein is CASSSPGQGNTEAFF.

CDR3 coding DNA: TGCGCCAGCAGATGGACTAGCGGGAGCCACTACGAGCAGTACTTC. Protein: CASRWTSGSHYEQYF. This rearrangement joins TRBV5-1 to TRBJ2-7; 13 nucleotides align to TRBD2. The CDR3 extends over 15 amino acids. Germline V gene sequence: CDR1 SGHRS, CDR2 YFSETQ. The ends lost 5 bases at V and 3 bases at J; junction bases unmatched: 5.

The chain carries TRBV4-3 and TRBJ2-2; TRBD2 aligns across 12 bases. In germline, CDR1 is LGHNA, CDR2 YSLEER. There are 16 residues in the CDR3. Germline trimming cut 3 bases from V and 5 bases from J; bases unmatched to any gene: 4. CDR3 loop: CASSQTSGSWTGELFF. The CDR3 DNA sequence: TGCGCCAGCAGCCAGACTAGCGGGAGCTGGACCGGGGAGCTGTTTTTT.

The rearrangement uses TRBV5-6 and TRBJ2-4, with 9 bases that match TRBD1. The CDR3 sequence is 15 residues long. Germline V gene sequence: CDR1 SGHDT, CDR2 YYEEEE. Germline trimming cut 5 bases from V and 7 bases from J; bases unmatched to any gene: 10. The CDR3 bases are TGTGCCAGCAGTTCCACAGGGGGCATGCGGAACATTCAGTACTTC. This translates into CASSSTGGMRNIQYF.

The chain uses TRBV7-8 and TRBJ2-7; maybe TRBD2 (6 bases). This CDR3 spans 14 amino acids. V was cut by 2 bases and J by 2 bases, with 10 bases left in between. CDR1 is SGHVS, CDR2 FQNEAQ, per germline. The CDR3 nucleotides are TGTGCCAGCAGCTTAACGGGAGTGACCTACGAGCAGTACTTC. It translates to CASSLTGVTYEQYF.

The V and J genes are TRBV3-1 (or the pseudogene TRBV3-2) and TRBJ1-3; D call uncertain. V lost 1 base, J lost 1 base, and 8 bases lay in between. CDR1 LGHDT and CDR2 YNNKEL come from the germline V gene (reference sequence). This CDR3 has 15 residues. DNA of the CDR3: TGTGCCAGCAGCCAAGGGACTACGTCTGGAAACACCATATATTTT. Translated, it gives CASSQGTTSGNTIYF.

The chain recombines TRBV28 with TRBJ2-1, with D perhaps matching TRBD2 (6 bases). V was shortened by 10 bases and J by 0 bases, with 10 bases between the two germline ends. The CDR3 is 13 amino acids. Germline V lookup: CDR1 MDHEN, CDR2 SYDVKM. Written as DNA, the CDR3 is TGTGCCACGGGACTTAGCTCCTACAATGAGCAGTTCTTC. Amino acid sequence: CATGLSSYNEQFF. The whole variable domain, remainder taken from reference TRBV28 and TRBJ2-1, is DVKVTQSSRYLVKRTGEKVFLECVQDMDHENMFWYRQDPGLGLRLIYFSYDVKMKEKGDIPEGYSVSREKKERFSLILESASTNQTSMYLCATGLSSYNEQFFGPGTRLTVL.

V gene TRBV7-2 combines with J gene TRBJ2-3, with 8 bases matching TRBD2. The germline V gene encodes CDR1 SGHTA and CDR2 FQGNSA. The ends lost 3 bases at V and 6 bases at J; junction bases unmatched: 8. The CDR3 is made up of 15 amino acids. CDR3 sequence: CASSFAAGGMDTQYF. Here the CDR3 DNA reads TGTGCCAGCAGCTTCGCGGCGGGAGGAATGGATACGCAGTATTTT.

This chain links TRBV5-8 with TRBJ1-1; D call uncertain. The CDR3 spans 16 residues. Germline V gene data show CDR1 as SGHTS and CDR2 as YDEGEE. V was pared by 3 bases and J by 4 bases, with 19 bases between. The CDR3 DNA reads as TGTGCCAGCAGCTCACACCGGGCTCAAGGGAGCACTGAAGCTTTCTTT. Its translation: CASSSHRAQGSTEAFF. The whole variable domain, remainder taken from reference TRBV5-8 and TRBJ1-1, is EAGVTQSPTHLIKTRGQQATLRCSPISGHTSVYWYQQALGLGLQFLLWYDEGEERNRGNFPPRFSGRQFPNYSSELNVNALELEDSALYLCASSSHRAQGSTEAFFGQGTRLTVV.

The chain is built from TRBV28 and TRBJ2-7; the D is unclear. In germline, CDR1 is MDHEN, CDR2 SYDVKM. V gave up 3 bases and J gave up 3 bases, with 9 bases separating them. This CDR3 is built from 13 residues. The CDR3, as DNA: TGTGCCAGCAGTTTGGCCTCTTTCTACGAGCAGTACTTC. This encodes CASSLASFYEQYF. Full variable domain (missing parts from reference TRBV28 and TRBJ2-7): DVKVTQSSRYLVKRTGEKVFLECVQDMDHENMFWYRQDPGLGLRLIYFSYDVKMKEKGDIPEGYSVSREKKERFSLILESASTNQTSMYLCASSLASFYEQYFGPGTRLTVT.

In the case of this clone: Other DNA sequences in this specimen translate into the identical CDR3. The rearrangement links TRBV20-1 to TRBJ1-1, with D possibly matching TRBD1 (5 bases). V dropped 3 bases and J dropped 3 bases, with 11 bases sitting between them. CDR1 is DFQATT, CDR2 SNEGSKA, per germline (reference sequence). The CDR3 totals 13 residues. The CDR3: CSASRGTDTEAFF. The CDR3 region has the DNA TGCAGTGCTAGTAGGGGCACGGACACTGAAGCTTTCTTT.

The chain recombines TRBV7-6 with TRBJ1-3; D is possibly TRBD1 (5 bases). The CDR3 is 17 residues long. V gave up 5 bases and J gave up 0 bases, with 17 bases separating them. CDR1 and CDR2 (germline): SGHVS, FNYEAQ. CDR3 sequence reads: CASSRRTGRDSGNTIYF. CDR3 coding DNA: TGTGCCAGCAGCCGCAGGACGGGCAGGGACTCTGGAAACACCATATATTTT.

The J gene is TRBJ2-3, the V gene TRBV19; the D gene is possibly TRBD2 (6 bases). Germline CDR1 is LNHDA and CDR2 is SQIVND (reference sequence). With 9 bases removed from V and 0 bases from J, the gap between germline ends came to 22 bases. CDR3 size: 17 residues. The CDR3 reads CASNGLSRRGSTDTQYF. The CDR3 DNA sequence: TGTGCCAGCAACGGTCTGTCCCGGCGGGGAAGCACAGATACGCAGTATTTT.

This rearrangement joins TRBV7-9 to TRBJ2-1, with TRBD2 matching over 11 bases. Germline V gene lookup returns CDR1 SEHNR and CDR2 FQNEAQ (reference sequence). This CDR3 comprises 17 residues. V dropped 1 base and J dropped 5; count of bases not matched to a gene: 7. CDR3 region: CASSLVGLTSGNNEQFF. As DNA, the CDR3 is TGTGCCAGCAGCTTAGTGGGGTTGACTAGCGGGAACAATGAGCAGTTCTTC. The whole variable domain, filled in from reference TRBV7-9 and TRBJ2-1, reads DTGVSQNPRHKITKRGQNVTFRCDPISEHNRLYWYRQTLGQGPEFLTYFQNEAQLEKSRLLSDRFSAERPKGSFSTLEIQRTEQGDSAMYLCASSLVGLTSGNNEQFFGPGTRLTVL.

The V and J genes are TRBV28 and TRBJ2-3; D is undetermined. There are 12 residues in the CDR3. Germline assignment: CDR1 MDHEN and CDR2 SYDVKM. The V end lost 3 bases, the J end lost 7 bases, and 8 bases lay between the germline ends. The CDR3, as DNA: TGTGCCAGCAGTTTCGGCGGATATACGCAGTATTTT. It specifies CASSFGGYTQYF.

V and J are TRBV7-8 and TRBJ1-5, with TRBD1 matching 7 bases. Germline trimming cut 6 bases from V and 0 bases from J; bases unmatched to any gene: 8. Germline CDR1 reads SGHVS; CDR2 reads FQNEAQ. The CDR3 contains 16 residues. The CDR3 sequence is CASRQYTGDSNQPQHF. The DNA of the CDR3 is TGTGCCAGCAGGCAATATACAGGGGATAGCAATCAGCCCCAGCATTTT.

The CDR3 protein is CATSDHRQGARGNTIYF. CDR3 in DNA: TGTGCCACCAGTGATCACCGACAGGGGGCGCGTGGAAACACCATATATTTT. V gene TRBV24-1 combines with J gene TRBJ1-3; the match to TRBD1 covers 10 bases. Germline CDR1 reads KGHDR; CDR2 reads SFDVKD. CDR3 size: 17 residues. J was trimmed by 3 bases and V by 3 bases; bases with no gene match: 7.

This clone was seen just once. V and J are TRBV9 and TRBJ1-6, with TRBD1 as a possible D gene (6 bases). V lost 0 bases and J 5 bases, leaving 12 bases between the germline ends. There are 16 residues in the CDR3. Germline V gene sequence: CDR1 SGDLS, CDR2 YYNGEE. The CDR3 here is CASSVAAPGDNSPLHF. As DNA, the CDR3 is TGTGCCAGCAGCGTAGCGGCACCAGGGGATAATTCACCCCTCCACTTT.